Reported below is one T cell receptor beta chain. The germline CDR1 and CDR2 sequences are SEHNR and FQNEAQ (reference sequence). V was trimmed by 5 bases and J by 6 bases, leaving 10 bases between them. This CDR3 has 12 residues. This entry comes from a study of shared clonotypes between healthy human individuals. As handled by the study authors: Without quality scores, immunoSEQ junctional reads could not be filtered like full-length reads. Method: immunoSEQ multiplex PCR; TCRdb's copy keeps in-frame clones and lacks some. That table supplies the V and J calls and clone size; D and trimming were determined from the DNA. The sample holds about 120,000 clones, about 70% seen once.

The rearrangement joins TRBV7-9 to TRBJ1-2; D remains unclear. This sequence originates from a woman under 40 in good health. Sequencing was done on a sample of memory CD8+ T cells sorted from blood. Subset indicated: CD45RO+ cells pooled with CCR7-negative TemRA cells. The CDR3 sequence is CASSLMVDGYTF. For the CDR3, the DNA is TGTGCCAGCAGCCTTATGGTGGATGGCTACACCTTC.